Listed below are T cell receptor beta chains from one sample, sequenced in a study of post-analysis software for immune sequencing data. TCRdb reprocessed the PCR reads via MiXCR and lists one record per CDR3 protein. This sample yields some 700,000 distinct CDR3 sequences, of which roughly three fifths are seen a single time; approximately 11% belongs to the top ten. The sequenced sample was blood. The source is a girl aged 2-10 years with multiple sclerosis. Both conserved end residues are trimmed from each CDR3. The order of the fields is D gene, J gene, V gene, CDR3 protein. D genes are given only for firm matches.

d_call: -; j_call: TRBJ2-3; v_call: TRBV5-1; cdr3_aa: ASSTGLAADTQY
d_call: TRBD2; j_call: TRBJ2-5; v_call: TRBV5-5; cdr3_aa: ASSPGVTSGGPQETQY
d_call: -; j_call: TRBJ1-1; v_call: TRBV29-1; cdr3_aa: SVALGGIKNTEAF
d_call: -; j_call: TRBJ2-2; v_call: TRBV4-3; cdr3_aa: ASSQDYGTGELF
d_call: -; j_call: TRBJ2-5; v_call: TRBV6-2/TRBV6-3; cdr3_aa: ASNLKGTQY
d_call: -; j_call: TRBJ1-5; v_call: TRBV7-9; cdr3_aa: ASSLDGGQPQH
d_call: -; j_call: TRBJ2-1; v_call: TRBV5-1; cdr3_aa: ASSFTDRKYNEQF
d_call: TRBD2; j_call: -; v_call: TRBV3-1; cdr3_aa: ASKGETSGAPGKNIQY
d_call: TRBD2; j_call: TRBJ2-1; v_call: TRBV4-3; cdr3_aa: ASSQDPGLAGINEQF
d_call: -; j_call: TRBJ2-5; v_call: TRBV6-5; cdr3_aa: ASRYSYAEGTQY
d_call: TRBD2; j_call: TRBJ2-5; v_call: TRBV29-1; cdr3_aa: SVEGEGETQY
d_call: -; j_call: TRBJ2-5; v_call: TRBV20-1; cdr3_aa: SASLAQETQY
d_call: TRBD2; j_call: TRBJ2-7; v_call: TRBV7-8; cdr3_aa: ASRAQGLAGLYEQY
d_call: -; j_call: TRBJ2-5; v_call: TRBV4-2; cdr3_aa: ASRDAGGETQY
d_call: TRBD1; j_call: TRBJ2-1; v_call: TRBV6-5; cdr3_aa: ASSYTGVDEQF
d_call: -; j_call: TRBJ1-2; v_call: TRBV4-2; cdr3_aa: ASSQDRGGGNYGYT
d_call: -; j_call: TRBJ2-1; v_call: TRBV5-1; cdr3_aa: ASSFFGTNEQF
d_call: TRBD1; j_call: TRBJ1-1; v_call: TRBV29-1; cdr3_aa: SAHKQGRTEAF